This is a list of T cell receptor beta chains from one sample in a study of blood T cell repertoires in COVID-19. The protocol was immunoSEQ multiplex PCR, while the TCRdb copy is restricted to in-frame clones and leaves out a portion. The sample consists of hundreds of thousands of clones, around 82% of them appearing once. Material for sequencing was PBMCs or T cells enriched from blood (not recorded which). Receptors were obtained from a man aged 25-40 years with acute COVID-19. The CDR3 runs from the conserved cysteine through the conserved F or W. A D gene is named only where the DNA matches it firmly. Clone size is shown for a subset of rows, as once, few, many or a class of expanded clone.

TRBD1,TRBV7-9,-,TRBJ1-2,TGTGCCAGCAGCCTTCGGGACAGGGGAAAAACTTATGGCTACACCTTC,CASSLRDRGKTYGYTF
-,TRBV2,-,TRBJ1-1,TGTGCCAGCAGACCCTGGGGGGAGACTGAAGCTTTCTTT,CASRPWGETEAFF
TRBD2,TRBV3-1/TRBV3-2,-,TRBJ2-5,TGTGCCAGCGGGCTAGCGGGTGGAGAGACCCAGTACTTC,CASGLAGGETQYF
-,TRBV28,-,TRBJ1-6,TGTGCCAGCAGTCCCCTAAATTCACCCCTCCACTTT,CASSPLNSPLHF
-,TRBV25-1,-,TRBJ1-5,TGTGCCAGCAGTGAGACAGATAGCAATCAGCCCCAGCATTTT,CASSETDSNQPQHF
-,TRBV5-1,few,TRBJ2-7,TGCGCCAGCAGCCCCCAGGAGGGAGGCGAGCAGTACTTC,CASSPQEGGEQYF
TRBD1,TRBV10-3,-,TRBJ2-1,TGTGCCATCAGTGTATCTCGGGACAGGTTTTACAATGAGCAGTTCTTC,CAISVSRDRFYNEQFF
-,TRBV2,-,TRBJ1-2,TGTGCCAGCGGCTCGACGGGCGGTCGGGGTGGCTACACCTTC,CASGSTGGRGGYTF
-,TRBV12-3/TRBV12-4,few,TRBJ1-5,TGTGCCAGCAGTGGGCGCAGCAATCAGCCCCAGCATTTT,CASSGRSNQPQHF
TRBD2,TRBV5-5,-,TRBJ2-3,TGTGCCAGCAGCCTCAGCGGGGGGGCCACAGATACGCAGTATTTT,CASSLSGGATDTQYF
TRBD2,TRBV5-4,few,TRBJ2-2,TGTGCCAGCAGTTCGAGCGGGGGTCAGATCGGGGAGCTGTTTTTT,CASSSSGGQIGELFF